The rows below give T cell receptor beta chains drawn from one sample of a study of shared clonotypes between healthy human individuals. Measured with immunoSEQ multiplex PCR; TCRdb has only the in-frame clones, and not every one. The sample comprises about 2.2 million clones, 85% to 95% of which are singletons, and roughly 1.8% rests with the top ten. The sequencing sample was made of naive CD8+ T cells from PBMCs. Receptor source: a man aged 18 to 30 in good health. Some clones in this sample may be carry-over from other donors' samples. Each CDR3 is given with its conserved first and last residue. The D gene is left open where the match is weak. For some rows the clone size is stated as once, few or many, or as a class when expanded; others skip it.

CASSDPLAGGPGDTQYF TGTGCCAGCAGCGACCCACTAGCGGGAGGGCCGGGAGATACGCAGTATTTT TRBD2 TRBJ2-3 TRBV9 once
CASGTGGYEQYF TGTGCCAGTGGGACAGGGGGCTACGAGCAGTACTTC TRBD1 TRBJ2-7 TRBV19 -
CASSGGLAGGNSYNEQFF TGTGCCAGCAGCGGGGGACTAGCGGGAGGCAACTCCTACAATGAGCAGTTCTTC TRBD2 TRBJ2-1 TRBV9 -
CSAGQGYEQFF TGCAGTGCCGGACAGGGTTATGAGCAGTTCTTC TRBD1 TRBJ2-1 TRBV20-1 -
CASSLGENTEAFF TGTGCCAGTAGTCTCGGAGAGAACACTGAAGCTTTCTTT - TRBJ1-1 TRBV19 few
CASSQDRGYGYTF TGCGCCAGCAGCCAAGATCGGGGTTATGGCTACACCTTC - TRBJ1-2 TRBV4-3 once
CASSLRQGGYTF TGTGCCAGCAGTTTAAGACAGGGAGGCTACACCTTC TRBD1 TRBJ1-2 TRBV27 -
CASTYAQRGYNEQFF TGTGCCAGTACATACGCCCAGCGGGGCTACAATGAGCAGTTCTTC TRBD2 TRBJ2-1 TRBV19 -
CASSVEGDHSYNEQFF TGTGCCAGCAGCGTAGAAGGCGACCACTCCTACAATGAGCAGTTCTTC - TRBJ2-1 TRBV9 -
CASSLAPGSATYEQYF TGTGCCAGCAGCTTAGCCCCGGGTAGTGCAACCTACGAGCAGTACTTC - TRBJ2-7 TRBV7-9 -
CASRRADRAYEQYF TGTGCCAGCCGGCGCGCGGACAGAGCCTACGAGCAGTACTTC - TRBJ2-7 TRBV28 few
CASSLSPIGGLNTIYF TGTGCCAGCAGTTTATCGCCTATAGGGGGGCTAAACACCATATATTTT - TRBJ1-3 TRBV28 -
CASSILMNTEAFF TGTGCCAGTAGTATCCTTATGAACACTGAAGCTTTCTTT - TRBJ1-1 TRBV19 -
CASSIEVGTASEAFF TGTGCCAGTAGTATAGAAGTTGGGACAGCTTCTGAAGCTTTCTTT TRBD1 TRBJ1-1 TRBV19 -
CASSAPGGTSAYEQYF TGTGCCAGCAGTGCACCGGGAGGGACTAGCGCCTACGAGCAGTACTTC TRBD2 TRBJ2-7 TRBV6-1 -
CAWIPAGGYEQYF TGTGCCTGGATCCCGGCTGGGGGCTACGAGCAGTACTTC - TRBJ2-7 TRBV30 -
CASSRPGAEAFF TGTGCCAGCAGCCGACCCGGCGCTGAAGCTTTCTTT - TRBJ1-1 TRBV7-9 few
CASSLTKGGIAEAFF TGTGCCAGCAGCTTAACTAAGGGGGGCATTGCTGAAGCTTTCTTT - TRBJ1-1 TRBV7-9 -
CASSLRGMDETWEDTEAFF TGTGCCAGCAGCTTAAGAGGGATGGACGAGACTTGGGAGGACACTGAAGCTTTCTTT - TRBJ1-1 TRBV11-2 -
CASRPHVGSEAFF TGTGCCTCCAGACCGCATGTGGGGAGTGAAGCTTTCTTT - TRBJ1-1 TRBV28 -
CASSVQGGDAEAFF TGTGCCAGCAGTGTACAGGGCGGTGACGCTGAAGCTTTCTTT - TRBJ1-1 TRBV28 -
CASSVDGDKRREQFF TGTGCCAGCAGCGTAGACGGCGACAAACGCCGGGAGCAGTTCTTC - TRBJ2-1 TRBV9 -
CANTLRPGLDHEQYF TGTGCCAACACACTCAGGCCGGGACTAGACCACGAGCAGTACTTC TRBD2 TRBJ2-7 TRBV2 -
CASSPIWSTGELFF TGTGCCAGTAGTCCAATCTGGAGCACCGGGGAGCTGTTTTTT - TRBJ2-2 TRBV19 -
CASSIPDGTGTDTQYF TGTGCCAGCAGTATCCCTGACGGGACTGGGACAGATACGCAGTATTTT - TRBJ2-3 TRBV27 -
CSVDFRGYEQFF TGCAGCGTTGATTTCAGGGGGTATGAGCAGTTCTTC TRBD1 TRBJ2-1 TRBV29-1 once
CASSQVYRLGDTQYF TGCGCCAGCAGCCAAGTATATCGTCTGGGGGATACGCAGTATTTT - TRBJ2-3 TRBV4-3 -
CASSPRDRSPYEQYF TGTGCCAGTAGCCCGAGGGACAGATCCCCCTACGAGCAGTACTTC TRBD1 TRBJ2-7 TRBV19 -
CASSQTTTSGDTGELFF TGTGCCAGCAGCCAGACGACAACTAGCGGGGACACCGGGGAGCTGTTTTTT TRBD2 TRBJ2-2 TRBV14 once
CASSFLDTNTEAFF TGTGCCAGCAGTTTCCTGGACACGAACACTGAAGCTTTCTTT - TRBJ1-1 TRBV28 -
CASSFGAHEQFF TGTGCCAGCAGCTTTGGAGCCCATGAGCAGTTCTTC - TRBJ2-1 TRBV7-9 -
CASSYSLAGRVREQFF TGTGCCAGCAGTTACTCGCTCGCCGGGAGGGTCCGGGAGCAGTTCTTC TRBD2 TRBJ2-1 TRBV6-5 -
CASGHRTGELFF TGTGCCTCCGGGCATCGGACCGGGGAGCTGTTTTTT - TRBJ2-2 TRBV9 -
CASSLGPNYEQYF TGCGCCAGCAGCTTAGGCCCAAATTACGAGCAGTACTTC - TRBJ2-7 TRBV5-1 -
CASSRAPSGNTDTQYF TGCGCCAGCAGCCGGGCCCCTAGCGGGAACACAGATACGCAGTATTTT TRBD2 TRBJ2-3 TRBV4-3 -
CASSPPHSTSGTFTDTQYF TGTGCCAGCAGCCCTCCGCATTCGACTAGCGGGACGTTTACAGATACGCAGTATTTT TRBD2 TRBJ2-3 TRBV7-8 -
CASSQTPGTAYYGYTF TGTGCCAGCAGCCAAACCCCCGGGACGGCGTACTATGGCTACACCTTC - TRBJ1-2 TRBV13 -
CASSPYGQNTEAFF TGTGCCAGCAGTCCTTACGGTCAGAACACTGAAGCTTTCTTT - TRBJ1-1 TRBV6-5 -
CAGSPGLAYHEQYF TGTGCCGGGTCTCCGGGACTAGCTTACCACGAGCAGTACTTC TRBD2 TRBJ2-7 TRBV28 -
CSVGPSRGAGEKLFF TGCAGCGTTGGGCCCTCTCGGGGGGCTGGTGAAAAACTGTTTTTT - TRBJ1-4 TRBV29-1 -
CASGLTGKGHEQYF TGTGCTAGTGGTTTGACAGGGAAAGGCCACGAGCAGTACTTC - TRBJ2-7 TRBV12-5 -
CATSRGRTSGNYEQYF TGTGCCACCAGCAGAGGTCGGACTAGCGGGAACTACGAGCAGTACTTC TRBD2 TRBJ2-7 TRBV15 -
CASSIDKQGGTEAFF TGTGCCAGTAGTATAGATAAACAGGGTGGCACTGAAGCTTTCTTT - TRBJ1-1 TRBV19 -
CASSRLADNEQFF TGTGCCAGCAGTCGTCTAGCCGACAATGAGCAGTTCTTC - TRBJ2-1 TRBV27 -
CASSLDRVLGGNTIYF TGTGCCAGCAGTCTCGACAGGGTACTTGGCGGAAACACCATATATTTT TRBD1 TRBJ1-3 TRBV27 -
CASSPHGANVLTF TGTGCCAGCAGCCCCCACGGGGCCAACGTCCTGACTTTC - TRBJ2-6 TRBV9 -
CASTPGVSGNTIYF TGTGCCAGCACCCCGGGGGTCTCTGGAAACACCATATATTTT - TRBJ1-3 TRBV28 -
CASSLSEEEPSYEQYF TGTGCCAGCAGCCTTTCGGAAGAGGAGCCCTCCTACGAGCAGTACTTC - TRBJ2-7 TRBV28 -
CAWMFQGMHEQYF TGTGCCTGGATGTTCCAGGGGATGCACGAGCAGTACTTC - TRBJ2-7 TRBV30 -
CASSSGLAEQETQYF TGTGCCAGCAGCTCCGGACTAGCGGAACAAGAGACCCAGTACTTC TRBD2 TRBJ2-5 TRBV7-9 -
CASSRTSGRWDEQYF TGTGCCAGCAGCCGGACTAGCGGGAGGTGGGACGAGCAGTACTTC TRBD2 TRBJ2-7 TRBV28 few
CASGASGSYEQYF TGTGCCAGCGGGGCTAGCGGGAGTTACGAGCAGTACTTC TRBD2 TRBJ2-7 TRBV6-1 -
CASSLAGRGDEQFF TGTGCCAGCAGCTTAGCGGGACGGGGCGATGAGCAGTTCTTC - TRBJ2-1 TRBV7-8 -
CSVLLGDTHIF TGCAGCGTTCTACTAGGGGACACCCACATCTTC - TRBJ2-7 TRBV29-1 -
CASSIDLRGGRAEAFF TGTGCCAGTAGTATAGACCTTCGAGGGGGTCGAGCTGAAGCTTTCTTT - TRBJ1-1 TRBV19 -
CAISESGGAYGYTF TGTGCCATCAGTGAGTCAGGGGGGGCCTATGGCTACACCTTC - TRBJ1-2 TRBV10-3 -
CASSFGLAGGPTPGELFF TGTGCCAGCAGCTTTGGGCTAGCGGGAGGGCCTACTCCCGGGGAGCTGTTTTTT TRBD2 TRBJ2-2 TRBV7-3 -
CASSVGNSNQPQHF TGTGCCAGCAGCGTAGGGAACAGCAATCAGCCCCAGCATTTT - TRBJ1-5 TRBV9 few
CASSKDGPNYGYTF TGTGCCAGCAGCAAGGACGGACCTAACTATGGCTACACCTTC - TRBJ1-2 TRBV9 -